This T cell receptor beta chain was identified during a study of T cells after yellow fever vaccination. Study-level points and caveats: The study re-detected most primary-vaccination clones after the booster (approximately 96% CD4, around 89% CD8). It was the secondary response that reached its peak faster, day 5 versus 15, but it was weaker.

This clonotype was picked up a small number of times. As yet, its antigen is unknown. After removal of 3 bases from V and 1 base from J, the junction contained 4 bases not matched to a gene. This CDR3 has 14 residues. Germline V CDR1 and CDR2: DFQATT, SNEGSKA (reference sequence). A single record per CDR3 protein comes from TCRdb applying MiXCR to the 5' RACE reads. Here the sample spans 600,000 to 750,000 distinct CDR3 sequences, over 9% being singletons. This clonotype originated in a man aged 25 to 45 who received the YFV17D yellow fever vaccine. The sample here was PBMCs, taken on the day of the yellow fever booster vaccination. The chain combines TRBV20-1 with TRBJ2-5; 8 positions agree with TRBD1. The CDR3 loop reads CSARLTGGQETQYF. The CDR3, as DNA: TGCAGTGCTAGGCTAACAGGGGGCCAAGAGACCCAGTACTTC.